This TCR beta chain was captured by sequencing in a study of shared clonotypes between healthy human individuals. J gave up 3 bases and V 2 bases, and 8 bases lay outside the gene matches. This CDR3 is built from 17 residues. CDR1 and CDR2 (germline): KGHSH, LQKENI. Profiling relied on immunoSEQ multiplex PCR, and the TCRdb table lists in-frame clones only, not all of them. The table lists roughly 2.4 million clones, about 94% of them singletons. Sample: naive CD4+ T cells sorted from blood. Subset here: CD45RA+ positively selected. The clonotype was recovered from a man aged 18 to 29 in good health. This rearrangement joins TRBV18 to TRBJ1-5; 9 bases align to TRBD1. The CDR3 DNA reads TGTGCCAGCTCACCAGGGGTGGGACAGGGAAACAATCAGCCCCAGCATTTT. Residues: CASSPGVGQGNNQPQHF.